This TCR beta chain was retrieved from a study of T cell responses to AZD1222 COVID-19 vaccine. As for this clone: The target antigen is unknown.

Assay: immunoSEQ multiplex PCR; the TCRdb copy retains only in-frame clones and omits some. Of approximately 110,000 clones detected, about 91% appear once; the ten largest clones hold less than 6%. Points from the study as a whole: Donors were mostly white British, more females; clonal diversity possibly underestimated. Seropositive AZD1222 recipients at baseline numbered only five to seven.

The CDR3 is 14 amino acids. CDR1 is LGHDT, CDR2 YNNKEL, per germline (reference sequence). The V end lost 0 bases, the J end lost 4 bases, and 7 bases lay between the germline ends. The chain links TRBV3-1 (or the pseudogene TRBV3-2) to TRBJ2-1; D gene unclear. The TCR sequence derives from an adult in good health. The sample consisted of peripheral blood, taken on day 0 of AZD1222 vaccination. CDR3 DNA sequence: TGTGCCAGCAGCCAAGATTACAGATACAATGAGCAGTTCTTC. Protein: CASSQDYRYNEQFF.